The next 8 T cell receptor beta chains were all read from a single sample in a study of T cell responses to AZD1222 COVID-19 vaccine. The method was immunoSEQ multiplex PCR; TCRdb's version includes in-frame clones alone and lacks a portion of them. The sample records tens of thousands of clones, about 82% being singletons. The sequencing here drew on peripheral blood, taken on day 0 of AZD1222 vaccination. All receptors come from an adult in good health.

The rearrangement uses TRBV19 and TRBJ2-5; possibly TRBD2 for D (5 bases). V was trimmed by 8 bases and J by 7 bases, leaving 11 bases between them. The germline V gene encodes CDR1 LNHDA and CDR2 SQIVND (reference sequence). This CDR3 has 11 residues. CDR3 sequence (DNA): TGTGCCAGTGGTGCGGGTCTGACCCAGTACTTC. Translating it yields CASGAGLTQYF.

The chain links TRBV6-2 or TRBV6-3 to TRBJ1-1; weak D call: TRBD1 (6 bases). Trimming shortened V by 2 bases and J by 3 bases, and 16 bases separated the two germline ends. The CDR3 length is 16 residues. Per germline, CDR1 MNHEY and CDR2 SVGEGT. The CDR3 nucleotides are TGTGCCAGCAGTTACCCGCAGGGGCGTCCGTACACTGAAGCTTTCTTT. Translating it yields CASSYPQGRPYTEAFF.

The chain couples TRBV6-2 or TRBV6-3 to TRBJ1-2; a weak D match, TRBD1 (6 bases). V was pared by 6 bases and J by 3 bases, with 17 bases between. This CDR3 has 15 residues. CDR1 is MNHEY and CDR2 is SVGEGT in the germline V gene. The CDR3 is CASSTEGEGDYGYTF. CDR3 bases: TGTGCCAGCAGCACCGAGGGGGAAGGCGACTATGGCTACACCTTC.

V usage is TRBV30 and J usage is TRBJ1-6; 8 bases are shared with TRBD1. Germline assignment: CDR1 GTSNPN and CDR2 SVGIG (reference sequence). J gave up 11 bases and V 1 base, and 13 bases lay outside the gene matches. The CDR3 has 16 residues. CDR3 DNA sequence: TGTGCCTGGAGTGGGCGGACAGGGACTCTGATCGCACCCCTCCACTTT. This gives the protein CAWSGRTGTLIAPLHF.

This sequence joins TRBV6-5 and TRBJ2-5; TRBD1 matches at 7 bases. Looked up from germline, CDR1 is MNHEY and CDR2 is SVGAGI. V shed 6 bases, J shed 5 bases, and the junction held 12 bases outside the gene matches. This CDR3 is 15 amino acids long. This CDR3 is CASRESTGAWETQYF. The CDR3 DNA sequence: TGTGCCAGCAGGGAGAGCACAGGGGCGTGGGAGACCCAGTACTTC.

The chain links TRBV6-5 to TRBJ2-1; D remains ambiguous. CDR1 is MNHEY and CDR2 is SVGAGI in the germline V gene. CDR3 length: 16 residues. V was cut by 2 bases and J by 8 bases, with 19 bases left in between. The CDR3: CASSYQSPRVWDEQFF. DNA for the CDR3: TGTGCCAGCAGTTACCAGAGCCCCAGAGTATGGGATGAGCAGTTCTTC.

This sequence joins TRBV7-9 and TRBJ1-2; maybe TRBD1 (5 bases). Germline CDR1 and CDR2: SEHNR and FQNEAQ (reference sequence). CDR3 size: 14 residues. V shed 5 bases and J shed 4 bases, with 14 bases lying between them. CDR3 in amino acids: CASSHGTGVYGYTF. DNA for the CDR3: TGTGCCAGCAGCCATGGGACGGGTGTCTATGGCTACACCTTC.

This clone was seen a few times. This rearrangement joins TRBV10-2 to TRBJ2-7; no clear D gene. Looked up from germline, CDR1 is WSHSY and CDR2 is SAAADI. The germline V and J ends were trimmed by 0 bases and 0 bases, with 18 bases remaining between them. The CDR3 has 18 amino acids. The CDR3: CASSESRNPALSSYEQYF. CDR3 sequence (DNA): TGCGCCAGCAGTGAGTCCCGGAACCCAGCTTTGAGCTCCTACGAGCAGTACTTC.